The 28 T cell receptor beta chains reported below all come from one sample, sequenced in a study of T cells after yellow fever vaccination. Each CDR3 protein is one row after TCRdb ran MiXCR on the 5' RACE reads. Among 300,000 to 400,000 distinct CDR3 sequences listed, roughly 8.4% were seen once. The sequences come from PBMCs, collected about 49 days after the first yellow fever vaccination. The receptors stem from a man aged 18 to 30 who received the YFV17D yellow fever vaccine.

This clonotype came up a few times. The chain uses TRBV7-9 and TRBJ2-1; TRBD2 might be the D (5 bases). Trimming took 5 bases from V and 7 from J, leaving 9 bases between them. Germline lookup yields CDR1 SEHNR and CDR2 FQNEAQ (reference sequence). The CDR3 has 12 residues. The CDR3 reads CASSRRGNEQFF. The DNA of the CDR3 is TGTGCCAGCAGCCGTCGAGGGAATGAGCAGTTCTTC.

This clonotype was seen many times. The CDR3 loop reads CASSPRQAYNQPQHF. Here the CDR3 DNA reads TGTGCCAGTAGTCCTAGACAGGCCTACAATCAGCCCCAGCATTTT. The chain couples TRBV19 to TRBJ1-5; the D gene is possibly TRBD1 (6 bases). Per the germline V gene, CDR1 is LNHDA and CDR2 is SQIVND (reference sequence). Deletions cut 5 bases from V and 3 bases from J, with 14 bases between. CDR3 length: 15 residues. Looking up the rest from reference TRBV19 and TRBJ1-5 gives the full variable domain: DGGITQSPKYLFRKEGQNVTLSCEQNLNHDAMYWYRQDPGQGLRLIYYSQIVNDFQKGDIAEGYSVSREKKESFPLTVTSAQKNPTAFYLCASSPRQAYNQPQHFGDGTRLSIL.

This clonotype showed up many times. The gene calls are TRBV29-1 and TRBJ2-1; 9 nucleotides align to TRBD1. CDR3 length: 16 residues. The junction had 12 bases not matched to a gene; V was cut back by 1 base and J by 8 bases. Per germline, CDR1 SQVTM and CDR2 ANQGSEA. The CDR3 reads CSVEVIGQGPNDEQFF. CDR3 nucleotides: TGCAGCGTTGAAGTGATTGGACAGGGGCCAAATGATGAGCAGTTCTTC.

The sample holds a few counts of this clonotype. The V gene is TRBV3-1, the J gene TRBJ2-6; D might be TRBD1 (5 bases). CDR1 is LGHDT and CDR2 is YNNKEL in the germline V gene (reference sequence). CDR3 length: 16 residues. Trimming pared 7 bases from V and 0 bases from J, leaving 13 bases between. The CDR3 region is CASTAGYHSGANVLTF. In DNA form, the CDR3 reads TGTGCCAGCACGGCAGGGTACCACTCTGGGGCCAACGTCCTGACTTTC.

This clonotype has just a few counts. V and J are TRBV24-1 and TRBJ2-7, with D uncertain. The CDR3 contains 14 residues. The ends were cut back, 1 base at V and 5 bases at J, with 11 bases in the middle. Germline values: CDR1 KGHDR, CDR2 SFDVKD. The CDR3, as DNA: TGTGCCACCAGTGATTTAGCCAAGCACGACGAGCAGTACTTC. It is translated as CATSDLAKHDEQYF.

This rearrangement joins TRBV7-2 to TRBJ1-4; D is possibly TRBD1 (5 bases). V was shortened by 5 bases and J by 5 bases, with 15 bases between the two germline ends. Germline V CDR1 and CDR2: SGHTA, FQGNSA. This CDR3 contains 15 residues. The CDR3 DNA is TGTGCCAGCAGCCGGGGTGGGGGTGGCAATGAAAAACTGTTTTTT. Translating it yields CASSRGGGGNEKLFF.

There are a few counts of this clonotype. The V gene is TRBV5-1, the J gene TRBJ1-2; 8 bases are a match to TRBD1. The CDR3 length is 17 residues. V lost 1 base and J lost 0; bases outside the gene matches: 8. Germline values: CDR1 SGHRS, CDR2 YFSETQ. This chain's CDR3 is CASSLRTGSGSNYGYTF. CDR3 in DNA: TGCGCCAGCAGCTTGCGGACAGGGTCCGGCTCTAACTATGGCTACACCTTC.

This clonotype was recorded a few times. The chain is built from TRBV29-1 and TRBJ2-2; 11 bases line up with TRBD2. J was trimmed by 5 bases and V by 4 bases; bases with no gene match: 3. The germline V gene has CDR1 SQVTM and CDR2 ANQGSEA. The CDR3 loop spans 14 amino acids. The CDR3 region has the DNA TGCAGCGTTGCTAGCGGGGGGCCTACCGGGGAGCTGTTTTTT. Translated, it gives CSVASGGPTGELFF.

This clonotype occurred many times. The CDR3 DNA is TGTGCAGTAGCGAGCGCGCCAGATACGCAGTATTTT. Translating gives CAVASAPDTQYF. This sequence joins TRBV27 and TRBJ2-3; TRBD2 is a possible D gene (5 bases). This CDR3 has 12 amino acids. CDR1 and CDR2 (germline): MNHEY, SMNVEV (reference sequence).

V is TRBV11-2 and J is TRBJ2-3; 7 bases agree with TRBD2. The germline gives CDR1 SGHAT, CDR2 FQNNGV. The CDR3 length is 16 residues. The trim removed 4 bases at V and 0 bases at J, leaving 7 bases unmatched. The CDR3 sequence is CASSSTIAGSTDTQYF. CDR3 coding DNA: TGTGCCAGCAGCTCAACAATAGCGGGTAGCACAGATACGCAGTATTTT.

This clonotype has only a few counts. This chain uses TRBV19 with TRBJ2-7, with 8 bases lining up with TRBD1. Germline CDR1 LNHDA, CDR2 SQIVND (reference sequence). The CDR3 length is 14 residues. J lost 5 bases, V lost 3 bases, and 6 bases had no gene match. The CDR3 bases are TGTGCCAGTAGTATTGGCCAGGGGGCCCACGAGCAGTACTTC. Its protein is CASSIGQGAHEQYF.

V gene TRBV7-2 combines with J gene TRBJ2-3; weak D call: TRBD2 (5 bases). Trimming took off 3 bases at V and 4 bases at J, with 11 bases between the two ends. Looked up from germline, CDR1 is SGHTA and CDR2 is FQGNSA. The CDR3 has 14 residues. The CDR3 bases are TGTGCCAGCAGCTTTTCGGGGTTGGCAGATACGCAGTATTTT. This encodes CASSFSGLADTQYF.

This clonotype has just a few counts. V is TRBV7-2 and J is TRBJ1-6; D might be TRBD1 (5 bases). Germline lookup yields CDR1 SGHTA and CDR2 FQGNSA. This CDR3 region has 16 residues. V was trimmed by 1 base and J by 13 bases, leaving 20 bases between them. CDR3 in amino acids: CASSLGSGTVTFPLHF. In DNA form, the CDR3 reads TGTGCCAGCAGCTTAGGAAGCGGGACCGTCACCTTTCCCCTCCACTTT.

This clonotype occurred a few times. The V and J genes are TRBV19 and TRBJ2-1, with 8 nucleotides matching TRBD1. The CDR3 contains 16 residues. Germline V gene data show CDR1 as LNHDA and CDR2 as SQIVND (reference sequence). V dropped 3 bases and J dropped 8; count of bases not matched to a gene: 12. CDR3 region: CASSIPRAGGLDEQFF. CDR3 in DNA: TGTGCCAGTAGTATTCCCAGGGCAGGGGGCTTGGATGAGCAGTTCTTC.

The table lists this clonotype with many counts. The rearrangement joins TRBV5-1 to TRBJ2-5; D is possibly TRBD2 (6 bases). Trimming left V 2 bases short and J 2 bases short, with 13 bases between. From germline, CDR1 is SGHRS and CDR2 YFSETQ. This CDR3 is 15 amino acids long. Here the CDR3 reads CASSFREPVQETQYF. CDR3 coding DNA: TGCGCCAGCAGCTTCCGGGAGCCCGTACAAGAGACCCAGTACTTC.

Ten or more counts support this clonotype. The chain carries TRBV7-6 and TRBJ2-1; maybe TRBD1 (5 bases). CDR3 size: 13 residues. V shed 1 base and J shed 9 bases, with 10 bases lying between them. Per germline, CDR1 SGHVS and CDR2 FNYEAQ. CDR3 amino acids: CASSLGGLGEQFF. CDR3 DNA: TGTGCCAGCAGCTTAGGGGGCCTGGGTGAGCAGTTCTTC.

This chain links TRBV27 with TRBJ2-3; TRBD2 matches at 11 bases. This CDR3 has 16 residues. Germline V gives CDR1 MNHEY, CDR2 SMNVEV (reference sequence). The junction had 3 bases not matched to a gene; V was cut back by 2 bases and J by 2 bases. The CDR3, as DNA: TGTGCCAGCAGTTTACTAGCGGGGGGTAACACAGATACGCAGTATTTT. It yields the protein CASSLLAGGNTDTQYF.

The V call is TRBV6-5, the J call TRBJ1-4; D is ambiguous. CDR3 size: 15 residues. CDR1 MNHEY and CDR2 SVGAGI come from the germline V gene. V lost 0 bases to trimming and J lost 9 bases, with 14 bases between them. CDR3 in amino acids: CASSYSTDVGQKLFF. The CDR3 region has the DNA TGTGCCAGCAGTTACTCGACCGACGTGGGTCAAAAACTGTTTTTT.

The CDR3 reads CASSLYFGNSYEQYF. In nucleotides, the CDR3 is TGTGCCAGCAGTTTATATTTCGGCAACTCCTACGAGCAGTACTTC. The chain carries TRBV12-3 or TRBV12-4 and TRBJ2-7, with D hard to call. The length of the CDR3 is 15 residues. V was clipped by 2 bases and J by 0 bases, with 11 bases between them.

This clonotype was recorded once. The gene calls are TRBV19 and TRBJ1-4; no clear D gene. V lost 7 bases, J lost 0 bases, and 21 bases lay in between. CDR3 size: 18 residues. CDR1 and CDR2 (germline): LNHDA, SQIVND (reference sequence). CDR3 nucleotides: TGTGCCAGTAAAGTGAGATACAGCGAAGGGACAACTAATGAAAAACTGTTTTTT. Protein product: CASKVRYSEGTTNEKLFF.

In its sample, this clonotype was seen many times. The chain recombines TRBV7-9 with TRBJ2-1; 12 bases are shared with TRBD2. The CDR3 covers 16 residues. Trimming at V came to 4 bases and at J to 3 bases, leaving 4 bases not matched to a gene. Germline CDR1 reads SEHNR; CDR2 reads FQNEAQ (reference sequence). CDR3 residues: CASSSGLAGYYNEQFF. The CDR3 DNA follows: TGTGCCAGCAGCTCAGGACTAGCGGGGTACTACAATGAGCAGTTCTTC. The complete variable domain, with remaining parts taken from reference TRBV7-9 and TRBJ2-1, reads DTGVSQNPRHKITKRGQNVTFRCDPISEHNRLYWYRQTLGQGPEFLTYFQNEAQLEKSRLLSDRFSAERPKGSFSTLEIQRTEQGDSAMYLCASSSGLAGYYNEQFFGPGTRLTVL.

The table lists this clonotype with many counts. This chain connects TRBV2 to TRBJ2-1; TRBD1 agrees at 11 bases. V shed 6 bases, J shed 5 bases, and the junction held 6 bases outside the gene matches. The CDR3 contains 15 residues. Germline V lookup: CDR1 SNHLY, CDR2 FYNNEI. CDR3 sequence (DNA): TGTGCCAGCAGACCCCGGGACAGGGGGAACAATGAGCAGTTCTTC. Its protein is CASRPRDRGNNEQFF. Variable domain in full (rest from reference TRBV2 and TRBJ2-1): EPEVTQTPSHQVTQMGQEVILRCVPISNHLYFYWYRQILGQKVEFLVSFYNNEISEKSEIFDDQFSVERPDGSNFTLKIRSTKLEDSAMYFCASRPRDRGNNEQFFGPGTRLTVL.

This clonotype was counted between two and nine times. The J gene is TRBJ2-5, the V gene TRBV12-3 or TRBV12-4, with unresolved D. V lost 3 bases and J 0 bases, leaving 5 bases between the germline ends. There are 13 residues in the CDR3. The CDR3 DNA follows: TGTGCCAGCAGTTTCACGTACCAAGAGACCCAGTACTTC. It encodes CASSFTYQETQYF.

The sample holds a few counts of this clonotype. V usage is TRBV20-1 and J usage is TRBJ2-7; maybe TRBD2 (7 bases). The V gene lost 4 bases and the J gene lost 2 bases, with 12 bases spanning the gap. Germline values: CDR1 DFQATT, CDR2 SNEGSKA (reference sequence). There are 13 residues in the CDR3. Written as DNA, the CDR3 is TGCAGTGCTAAGACGGGGGGCACCTACGAGCAGTACTTC. Translating it yields CSAKTGGTYEQYF.

V usage is TRBV6-1 and J usage is TRBJ2-2, with a possible D match to TRBD1 (6 bases). The CDR3 totals 15 residues. Germline CDR1 and CDR2: MNHNS and SASEGT. Trimming took off 6 bases at V and 7 bases at J, with 18 bases between the two ends. CDR3 loop: CASSPPGPGHGELFF. The CDR3 DNA reads as TGTGCCAGCAGCCCGCCCGGACCGGGACACGGGGAGCTGTTTTTT.

In this sample, this clonotype turned up a few times. The rearrangement links TRBV4-1 to TRBJ2-7, with 7 positions matching TRBD1. With 2 bases clipped from V and 9 bases from J, the junction kept 7 bases outside the gene matches. Looked up from germline, CDR1 is MGHRA and CDR2 is YSYEKL. The CDR3 loop spans 13 amino acids. CDR3 sequence (DNA): TGCGCCAGCAGCCAATTAGGGGGCTCAGGGCAGTACTTC. Amino acid sequence: CASSQLGGSGQYF.

This clonotype was seen only a few times. The chain recombines TRBV19 with TRBJ1-4; D not certain. In germline, CDR1 is LNHDA, CDR2 SQIVND (reference sequence). The CDR3 contains 12 residues. Trimming took 10 bases from V and 3 from J, leaving 9 bases between them. In DNA, the CDR3 is TGTGCCACCCGAGTCTCTAATGAAAAACTGTTTTTT. The encoded protein is CATRVSNEKLFF. The whole variable domain, filled in from reference TRBV19 and TRBJ1-4, reads DGGITQSPKYLFRKEGQNVTLSCEQNLNHDAMYWYRQDPGQGLRLIYYSQIVNDFQKGDIAEGYSVSREKKESFPLTVTSAQKNPTAFYLCATRVSNEKLFFGSGTQLSVL.

This clonotype was detected only a few times. The chain couples TRBV20-1 to TRBJ1-5; 7 bases are a match to TRBD1. The CDR3 covers 13 residues. Per germline, CDR1 DFQATT and CDR2 SNEGSKA (reference sequence). With 3 bases clipped from V and 4 bases from J, the junction kept 3 bases outside the gene matches. DNA for the CDR3: TGCAGTGCTAGCCCGGACAGGAATCAGCCCCAGCATTTT. Translated: CSASPDRNQPQHF.